A selection of T cell receptor beta chains follows, all from one sample in a study of shared clonotypes between healthy human individuals. Only in-frame clones appear in the TCRdb table, and some are missing; sequencing was by immunoSEQ multiplex PCR. The sample has some 1,400,000 clones; roughly 96% are singletons. Material for sequencing was naive CD4+ T cells sorted from blood. The receptors here all came from a man aged 30 to 39 in good health. Both conserved end residues are part of each CDR3. Some rows mark clone size as missing; the rest say once, few, many or name a class of expanded clone.

TRBV11-3,NA,TRBJ2-3,CASSLRTGPYTDTQYF
TRBV6-5,NA,TRBJ2-6,CASRSGANVLTF
TRBV6-5,NA,TRBJ2-7,CATSGGYEQYF
TRBV18,NA,TRBJ1-3,CASSPRQGDTIYF
TRBV5-4,NA,TRBJ1-3,CASSLNRGRGNTIYF
TRBV6-6,NA,TRBJ1-5,CASSYSDQPQHF
TRBV7-2,NA,TRBJ2-4,CASSRTGLAKNIQYF
TRBV28,NA,TRBJ2-4,CASSSGRGSTNF
TRBV15,NA,TRBJ2-1,CATSRDRASGSSEQFF
TRBV11-3,NA,TRBJ2-1,CASSTRRARVTYEQFF
TRBV19,NA,TRBJ1-1,CASSILGTNTEAFF
TRBV5-5,NA,TRBJ1-2,CASRNNNYGYTF
TRBV5-6,NA,TRBJ2-3,CASSWTSVGDTQYF
TRBV7-3,NA,TRBJ2-5,CASSLGVGYQETQYF
TRBV4-2,NA,TRBJ2-3,CASSQGLAGGRGADTQYF
TRBV6-5,once,TRBJ2-2,CASSDDPNTGELFF
TRBV9,NA,TRBJ2-3,CASSVEGTDTQYF
TRBV7-2,NA,TRBJ2-7,CASSQPIAGPLQYEQYF
TRBV10-3,NA,TRBJ2-3,CAISDAADTQYF
TRBV11-2,NA,TRBJ2-5,CASSPFGRASGIQETQYF
TRBV6-1,NA,TRBJ1-4,CASSEFGTGAPNEKLFF
TRBV28,NA,TRBJ1-1,CASSSLGWTEAFF
TRBV7-9,NA,TRBJ2-7,CASRGPVSYEQYF
TRBV14,once,TRBJ2-5,CASSQVQGLGGDTQYF
TRBV18,NA,TRBJ1-5,CASSTGQGSNQPQHF
TRBV29-1,NA,TRBJ2-6,CSVQTRSGANVLTF
TRBV28,NA,TRBJ1-2,CASASGGAPDGYTF
TRBV27,few,TRBJ2-1,CASSPDRGPSYNEQFF
TRBV11-2,NA,TRBJ2-3,CASSFVTSTDTQYF
TRBV28,NA,TRBJ1-2,CASSFWSRGYTF
TRBV7-9,few,TRBJ2-7,CASSLWTNEREQYF
TRBV30,NA,TRBJ2-3,CAWSPGGATDTQYF
TRBV2,NA,TRBJ1-1,CASSEQGRAFF
TRBV7-3,NA,TRBJ2-5,CASSRIATETQYF
TRBV7-2,NA,TRBJ2-1,CASSLDLLDEQFF
TRBV9,NA,TRBJ2-7,CASSAQGTVASYEQYF
TRBV15,NA,TRBJ2-7,CATSRGSWVDEQYF
TRBV15,NA,TRBJ2-7,CATSRARAGELYRYF
TRBV28,NA,TRBJ1-2,CASRTNGRDYGYTF
TRBV4-2,NA,TRBJ2-7,CASSLNLRGLRYEQYF
TRBV6-4,NA,TRBJ1-2,CASNLKSESGYTF
TRBV6-5,once,TRBJ2-7,CASSYETGTSYEQYF